These 21 T cell receptor beta chains were sequenced from one sample in a study of T-cell memory formation after mild COVID-19. TCRdb passed the 5' RACE reads through MiXCR, listing each CDR3 protein once. The sample yields hundreds of thousands of distinct CDR3 sequences, roughly 22% seen once. What was sequenced was PBMCs or a T cell subset sorted from them (not recorded which). These receptor sequences come from an adult woman who had mild COVID-19 (a few samples of this study predate the infection). Cell type and time point are not known.

J is TRBJ2-6 and V is TRBV6-5, with 9 bases aligning to TRBD1. Germline CDR1 MNHEY, CDR2 SVGAGI. V shed 4 bases and J 0 bases; nucleotides not matched to a gene: 13. The CDR3 is 20 amino acids. Written as DNA, the CDR3 is TGTGCCAGCAGTTCCCGGGACAGGGTTCCTGAGACCTCTGGGGCCAACGTCCTGACTTTC. Protein product: CASSSRDRVPETSGANVLTF.

The rearrangement uses TRBV18 and TRBJ1-2, with 8 positions matching TRBD1. Germline values: CDR1 KGHSH, CDR2 LQKENI. The trim removed 7 bases at V and 8 bases at J, leaving 9 bases unmatched. The CDR3 spans 13 residues. CDR3 nucleotide sequence: TGTGCCAGCTTACCCGGGACAGGAATCGGCTACACCTTC. As protein: CASLPGTGIGYTF.

This clonotype showed up just a few times. V usage is TRBV7-2 and J usage is TRBJ2-7; 10 bases are a match to TRBD2. Germline V gene data show CDR1 as SGHTA and CDR2 as FQGNSA. The CDR3 is made up of 17 amino acids. V lost 3 bases, J lost 3 bases, and 11 bases stayed unmatched. The CDR3 DNA reads as TGTGCCAGCAGCTTGGGGGCTAGCGGGAGCCTTTACTACGAGCAGTACTTC. Translation: CASSLGASGSLYYEQYF.

V is TRBV29-1 and J is TRBJ2-5; 10 bases match TRBD2. V lost 0 bases, J lost 2 bases, and 6 bases stayed unmatched. This CDR3 is 16 amino acids long. CDR1 and CDR2 from the germline V gene are SQVTM and ANQGSEA. CDR3 amino acids: CSVEDPSGSIQETQYF. CDR3 nucleotides: TGCAGCGTTGAAGATCCTAGCGGGAGCATACAAGAGACCCAGTACTTC. Looking up the rest from reference TRBV29-1 and TRBJ2-5 gives the full variable domain: SAVISQKPSRDICQRGTSLTIQCQVDSQVTMMFWYRQQPGQSLTLIATANQGSEATYESGFVIDKFPISRPNLTFSTLTVSNMSPEDSSIYLCSVEDPSGSIQETQYFGPGTRLLVL.

The rearrangement uses TRBV7-8 and TRBJ1-1; perhaps TRBD1 as D (6 bases). The germline gives CDR1 SGHVS, CDR2 FQNEAQ. The CDR3 has 16 residues. V was cut by 4 bases and J by 1 base, with 16 bases left in between. The chain's CDR3 is CASSSSRGLGNTEAFF. The CDR3 region has the DNA TGTGCCAGCAGCTCTAGCAGGGGCCTTGGGAACACTGAAGCTTTCTTT.

There are a few counts of this clonotype. This chain uses TRBV29-1 with TRBJ2-1; 9 bases match TRBD2. Trimming removed 1 base from V and 4 bases from J; junction bases left unmatched: 5. In germline, CDR1 is SQVTM, CDR2 ANQGSEA. CDR3 length: 15 residues. The chain's CDR3 is CSVEALLAGYNEQFF. The CDR3 DNA reads as TGCAGCGTTGAAGCATTGCTAGCGGGGTACAATGAGCAGTTCTTC.

This chain uses TRBV11-2 with TRBJ2-1; D is perhaps TRBD1 (6 bases). There are 15 residues in the CDR3. Between the trimmed V and J ends, which lost 8 bases and 3 bases, there was a span of 17 bases. CDR1 and CDR2 (germline): SGHAT, FQNNGV. CDR3 sequence reads: CASSSRYRDYNEQFF. The CDR3, as DNA: TGTGCCAGCTCGTCCCGTTACAGGGACTACAATGAGCAGTTCTTC.

This clonotype came up a few times. The chain's CDR3 is CASRTQGVGVNEKLFF. The CDR3 nucleotides are TGCGCCAGCAGAACACAGGGTGTAGGGGTTAATGAAAAACTGTTTTTT. This chain joins TRBV5-1 and TRBJ1-4, with D tentatively TRBD1 (6 bases). The V end lost 5 bases, the J end lost 4 bases, and 18 bases lay between the germline ends. CDR1 is SGHRS and CDR2 is YFSETQ in the germline V gene. The CDR3 runs to 16 residues.

The V and J genes are TRBV11-2 and TRBJ2-7, with D possibly TRBD2 on 5 matching bases. The germline gives CDR1 SGHAT, CDR2 FQNNGV. The CDR3 is 14 amino acids. V gave up 5 bases and J gave up 0 bases, with 11 bases separating them. The DNA of the CDR3 is TGTGCCAGCAGCCCGGACTGGCCCTCCTACGAGCAGTACTTC. Translating gives CASSPDWPSYEQYF.

This clonotype has just a few counts. J is TRBJ1-1 and V is TRBV7-2, with TRBD1 matching over 8 bases. Trimming at V came to 4 bases and at J to 4 bases, leaving 2 bases not matched to a gene. This CDR3 region has 13 residues. Germline CDR1 SGHTA, CDR2 FQGNSA. In nucleotides, the CDR3 is TGTGCCAGCAGCTGGACAGGGACCACTGAAGCTTTCTTT. This sequence encodes CASSWTGTTEAFF.

The rearrangement joins TRBV6-6 to TRBJ2-5, with D perhaps TRBD1 (5 bases). The CDR3 is 15 amino acids. V lost 3 bases to trimming and J lost 5 bases, with 16 bases between them. Germline V gene sequence: CDR1 MNHNY, CDR2 SVGAGI (reference sequence). CDR3 DNA sequence: TGTGCCAGCAGTTATAATCATGGGGCCGGGGAGACCCAGTACTTC. It specifies CASSYNHGAGETQYF.

There are a few counts of this clonotype. V and J are TRBV3-1 and TRBJ2-1, with D uncertain. Germline loops: CDR1 LGHDT, CDR2 YNNKEL (reference sequence). The CDR3 runs to 16 residues. Trimming stripped 5 bases from V and 2 bases from J, with 16 bases between. The CDR3 reads CASSDTTMGTYNEQFF. Written as DNA, the CDR3 is TGTGCCAGCAGCGATACTACGATGGGGACCTACAATGAGCAGTTCTTC.

This clonotype was observed a handful of times. DNA for the CDR3: TGTGCCAGCAGTTTATACGGAGGGAATCAGCCCCAGCATTTT. This encodes CASSLYGGNQPQHF. The chain carries TRBV12-3 or TRBV12-4 and TRBJ1-5, with D unresolved. CDR3 length: 14 residues. V was cut by 2 bases and J by 4 bases, with 9 bases left in between.

A few counts support this clonotype. The V call is TRBV12-3 or TRBV12-4, the J call TRBJ1-4; TRBD1 is a possible D gene (5 bases). Between the trimmed V and J ends, which lost 5 bases and 3 bases, there was a span of 13 bases. This CDR3 region has 15 residues. The CDR3 nucleotides read TGTGCCAGCAGTCCTTCCAGGGCGGCTAATGAAAAACTGTTTTTT. Translating it yields CASSPSRAANEKLFF.

This clonotype was observed a handful of times. This chain joins TRBV4-1 and TRBJ1-5; D not resolved. The CDR3 runs to 15 residues. Per the germline V gene, CDR1 is MGHRA and CDR2 is YSYEKL. Trimming removed 1 base at V and 6 bases at J, with 13 bases between. DNA for the CDR3: TGCGCCAGCAGCCAAGCTGGAGGAGGGCCTCAGCCCCAGCATTTT. Translating gives CASSQAGGGPQPQHF.

This sequence joins TRBV7-2 and TRBJ2-1, with a possible D match to TRBD2 (5 bases). V gave up 0 bases and J gave up 12 bases, with 12 bases separating them. CDR1 SGHTA and CDR2 FQGNSA come from the germline V gene. The CDR3 spans 13 residues. The CDR3 protein is CASSLAILGGQFF. CDR3 nucleotide sequence: TGTGCCAGCAGCTTAGCCATACTAGGTGGGCAGTTCTTC.

The chain uses TRBV6-6 and TRBJ2-6; 9 positions agree with TRBD1. V was clipped by 0 bases and J by 5 bases; unmatched bases: 17. Germline V CDR1 and CDR2: MNHNY, SVGAGI (reference sequence). The CDR3 runs 21 residues. In DNA, the CDR3 is TGTGCCAGCAGTTACTCCGGAGCCGGGGGACAGGGACAACTCTGGGCCAACGTCCTGACTTTC. Translating it yields CASSYSGAGGQGQLWANVLTF.

The V gene is TRBV9, the J gene TRBJ2-1; D is unclear. This CDR3 is 14 amino acids long. CDR1 SGDLS and CDR2 YYNGEE come from the germline V gene. Between the trimmed V and J ends, which lost 3 bases and 4 bases, there was a span of 11 bases. CDR3 in amino acids: CASSGVATYNEQFF. The DNA for the CDR3 is TGTGCCAGCAGCGGGGTTGCCACTTACAATGAGCAGTTCTTC.

CDR3 amino acids: CASSLSPEGTYEQFF. CDR3 nucleotide sequence: TGTGCCAGCAGTTTGTCCCCCGAGGGCACCTATGAGCAGTTCTTC. The rearrangement links TRBV12-3 or TRBV12-4 to TRBJ2-1, with D possibly TRBD2 on 5 matching bases. CDR3 size: 15 residues. Trimming pared 3 bases from V and 8 bases from J, leaving 17 bases between.

This clonotype appeared a few times. J is TRBJ1-2 and V is TRBV5-1; D is unresolved. Trimming left V 1 base short and J 2 bases short, with 9 bases between. The CDR3 covers 14 residues. Germline values: CDR1 SGHRS, CDR2 YFSETQ. The CDR3 spells CASSLTEGNYGYTF. For the CDR3, the DNA is TGCGCCAGCAGCTTGACGGAGGGAAACTATGGCTACACCTTC. Drawing the rest from reference TRBV5-1 and TRBJ1-2, the complete variable domain is KAGVTQTPRYLIKTRGQQVTLSCSPISGHRSVSWYQQTPGQGLQFLFEYFSETQRNKGNFPGRFSGRQFSNSRSEMNVSTLELGDSALYLCASSLTEGNYGYTFGSGTRLTVV.

This clonotype occurred a few times. The chain employs TRBV7-2 and TRBJ2-2; 10 bases align to TRBD2. CDR3 length: 15 amino acids. Per the germline V gene, CDR1 is SGHTA and CDR2 is FQGNSA. V shed 7 bases and J 4 bases; nucleotides not matched to a gene: 6. The CDR3 bases are TGTGCCAGCACCCCTAGCGGGAGTACCACCGGGGAGCTGTTTTTT. Its protein product is CASTPSGSTTGELFF.